This record covers a single T cell receptor (beta chain). It lacks a known antigen. A read error may explain this, as a much larger clone is one base away. The CDR3 runs 15 residues from the cysteine to the phenylalanine. Kept here is only the CDR3 DNA, which spans 45 bases and is read in frame from base 1. For CDR1 and CDR2, the germline V gene lists SGHTA and FQGNSA. Library prep was done by PCR. The sequencing machine was an Illumina MiSeq. The public reads were quality trimmed at Q25 with fastp and then assembled into clones with MiXCR by TCRdb, keeping productive beta chains. All rows with the same CDR3 protein become a single entry with the most common DNA and genes. The sample profile shows around 16,000 distinct CDR3 sequences; around a third of them were found once. Jointly, the top ten make up around 1.5% of the sample. This specimen belongs to a study of regulatory and conventional T cells in breast cancer (dated by TCRdb to between 2015 and 2017).

This receptor was obtained from a female donor in good health. Sequenced material: conventional T cells from blood. This receptor chain uses TRBV7-2 and TRBJ1-2; the central 9 bases match TRBD1. The CDR3 loop reads CASSSRTGEHYGHTF. The DNA is as follows: TGTGCCAGCAGCTCCCGGACAGGGGAGCACTATGGCCACACCTTC.